The 24 T cell receptor beta chains below come from one sample, sequenced in a study of regulatory T cells in long-lasting Graves disease. Time point noted: persistent/refractory GD, antithyroid drugs over 5 years with positive TRAb. PBMCs provided the RNA from which the TCR library was made. Both iRepertoire HTBI primers and Arm-PCR of CDR3 regions were used to build the TCR beta libraries. TCRdb fed the multiplex PCR reads into MiXCR, producing one record per CDR3 protein. The table records some 300,000 distinct CDR3 sequences, 22% of them present only once. Sequenced material: peripheral blood mononuclear cells (PBMCs), taken when the disease was refractory, from a patient treated with antithyroid drugs. The receptor set was obtained from a female donor with Graves disease.

This clonotype appeared a few times. This chain uses TRBV30 with TRBJ1-5, with D unclear. V gave up 0 bases and J gave up 5 bases, with 11 bases separating them. Germline V lookup: CDR1 GTSNPN, CDR2 SVGIG (reference sequence). The CDR3 has 14 residues. The CDR3 DNA reads TGTGCCTGGAGTGTAAGCAGGAAGGATCAGCCCCAGCATTTT. This codes for CAWSVSRKDQPQHF.

The chain carries TRBV3-1 and TRBJ1-2; D is undetermined. Trimming removed 2 bases at V and 6 bases at J, with 13 bases between. Germline CDR1 LGHDT, CDR2 YNNKEL (reference sequence). The CDR3 has 14 residues. CDR3 residues: CASSQTTPGNGYTF. The DNA for the CDR3 is TGTGCCAGCAGCCAAACTACCCCCGGGAATGGCTACACCTTC.

The J gene is TRBJ2-5, the V gene TRBV20-1, with 10 bases lining up with TRBD2. The CDR3 is made up of 14 amino acids. Trimming removed 6 bases from V and 5 bases from J; junction bases left unmatched: 9. Germline CDR1 reads DFQATT; CDR2 reads SNEGSKA (reference sequence). This chain's CDR3 is CSAARSGRAETQYF. CDR3 DNA: TGCAGTGCCGCCAGAAGCGGGAGGGCGGAGACCCAGTACTTC.

The chain carries TRBV19 and TRBJ1-5; D unresolved. This CDR3 region has 15 residues. The V end lost 0 bases, the J end lost 5 bases, and 11 bases lay between the germline ends. The germline V gene encodes CDR1 LNHDA and CDR2 SQIVND (reference sequence). The CDR3 here is CASSIDRNIDQPQHF. The DNA of the CDR3 is TGTGCCAGTAGTATAGATCGAAACATTGATCAGCCCCAGCATTTT.

CDR3 bases: TGTGCCAGTAGTACAAGGGACAGGTTGTTGAATGGCTACACCTTC. This translates into CASSTRDRLLNGYTF. This chain links TRBV19 with TRBJ1-2, with 8 bases matching TRBD1. CDR3 size: 15 residues. The germline V gene has CDR1 LNHDA and CDR2 SQIVND (reference sequence). Germline trimming cut 4 bases from V and 6 bases from J; bases unmatched to any gene: 10.

This clonotype was seen many times. CDR3 protein: CAWSAGRSYGYTF. Written as DNA, the CDR3 is TGTGCCTGGAGTGCGGGACGGAGCTATGGCTACACCTTC. This chain links TRBV30 with TRBJ1-2, with a tentative D call TRBD1 (5 bases). This CDR3 has 13 residues. CDR1 and CDR2 (germline): GTSNPN, SVGIG (reference sequence). Between the trimmed V and J ends, which lost 1 base and 4 bases, there was a span of 10 bases.

The sample holds many counts of this clonotype. The J gene is TRBJ2-7, the V gene TRBV7-9; the D is unclear. Germline lookup yields CDR1 SEHNR and CDR2 FQNEAQ (reference sequence). V was trimmed by 0 bases and J by 0 bases, leaving 9 bases between them. The CDR3 contains 15 residues. The CDR3 DNA reads TGTGCCAGCAGCTTAGCTCCCGGAAGCTCCTACGAGCAGTACTTC. This encodes CASSLAPGSSYEQYF.

The chain has TRBV7-9 and TRBJ2-7, with D possibly matching TRBD2 (5 bases). The CDR3 sequence is 13 residues long. V lost 9 bases and J 2 bases, leaving 14 bases between the germline ends. Germline CDR1 reads SEHNR; CDR2 reads FQNEAQ (reference sequence). CDR3 nucleotide sequence: TGTGCCAGTAGCGTCGGAGATGCCTACGAGCAGTACTTC. This gives the protein CASSVGDAYEQYF.

The chain employs TRBV7-9 and TRBJ2-1, with TRBD2 matching 9 bases. The germline V gene encodes CDR1 SEHNR and CDR2 FQNEAQ (reference sequence). This CDR3 contains 17 residues. After removal of 0 bases from V and 6 bases from J, the junction contained 9 bases not matched to a gene. CDR3 protein: CASSLAPQGLAVNEQFF. The CDR3 DNA reads as TGTGCCAGCAGCTTAGCCCCTCAGGGACTAGCAGTCAATGAGCAGTTCTTC.

A word on this clonotype: A far more abundant clone sits one base away, making this likely a read error. This chain links TRBV7-2 with TRBJ2-5, with D hard to call. The CDR3 spans 13 residues. Trimming stripped 8 bases from V and 5 bases from J, with 15 bases between. Looked up from germline, CDR1 is SGHTA and CDR2 is FQGNSA. CDR3 bases: TGTGCCAGCGGCTCGACACCATGGGAGACCCAGTACTTC. Amino acid sequence: CASGSTPWETQYF.

This clonotype was detected a few times. Mismatch with germline at one junction end may stem from a read error. V is TRBV5-1 and J is TRBJ1-3; tentatively, D is TRBD1 (5 bases). This CDR3 is built from 16 residues. The germline V gene encodes CDR1 SGHRS and CDR2 YFSETQ. CDR3 bases: TGTGCCAGCAGCCCGGGCGACAGAACCTCTGGAAACACCATATATTTT. Translated: CASSPGDRTSGNTIYF.

This clonotype was counted many times. V usage is TRBV20-1 and J usage is TRBJ2-5; no clear D gene. There are 11 residues in the CDR3. Germline V CDR1 and CDR2: DFQATT, SNEGSKA (reference sequence). Trimming left V 2 bases short and J 4 bases short, with 5 bases between. CDR3 sequence: CSARRSETQYF. The CDR3 nucleotides read TGCAGTGCTAGAAGGTCAGAGACCCAGTACTTC.

This clonotype was detected a few times. The chain employs TRBV4-2 and TRBJ1-4; a possible D gene is TRBD1 (5 bases). CDR1 is LGHNA and CDR2 is YNFKEQ in the germline V gene. V lost 4 bases and J 6 bases, leaving 18 bases between the germline ends. The CDR3 runs to 16 residues. The DNA for the CDR3 is TGTGCCAGCAGCCTCTCAGGTGGGGGGAGCGATGAAAAACTGTTTTTT. Translation: CASSLSGGGSDEKLFF.

The CDR3, as DNA: TGTGCCAGCAGTCCATTGACAGGGGGCGACACCGGGGAGCTGTTTTTT. It yields the protein CASSPLTGGDTGELFF. This chain joins TRBV6-2 or TRBV6-3 and TRBJ2-2, with 10 bases that match TRBD1. CDR1 and CDR2 from the germline V gene are MNHEY and SVGEGT. The CDR3 has 16 residues. J lost 3 bases, V lost 5 bases, and 6 bases had no gene match.

On this clonotype itself: A much larger clone sits a single nucleotide away, making a read error possible. The rearrangement links TRBV12-3 or TRBV12-4 to TRBJ1-5; D unresolved. V was clipped by 5 bases and J by 0 bases, with 17 bases between them. The CDR3 loop spans 17 amino acids. Here the CDR3 DNA reads TGTGCCAGCAGTCTCCAACCGACGACCTATAGCAATCAGCCCCAGCATTTT. It codes for CASSLQPTTYSNQPQHF.

The sample holds many counts of this clonotype. This chain uses TRBV7-2 with TRBJ2-7; weak D call: TRBD2 (5 bases). Trimming left V 1 base short and J 6 bases short, with 13 bases between. CDR1 SGHTA and CDR2 FQGNSA come from the germline V gene. The CDR3 is 14 amino acids. The CDR3 DNA sequence: TGTGCCAGCAGCTTAGTTGGGAGTCCAGGCGAGCAGTACTTC. Protein: CASSLVGSPGEQYF.

In its sample, this clonotype was seen many times. This chain links TRBV6-5 with TRBJ1-2; D gene ambiguous. The germline V and J ends were trimmed by 2 bases and 5 bases, with 6 bases remaining between them. The CDR3 has 12 amino acids. Looked up from germline, CDR1 is MNHEY and CDR2 is SVGAGI. CDR3 residues: CASSYATYGYTF. CDR3 coding DNA: TGTGCCAGCAGTTACGCCACTTATGGCTACACCTTC.

This chain links TRBV30 with TRBJ2-7; D may be TRBD1 or TRBD2 (5 bases each). This CDR3 spans 12 amino acids. Trimming left V 0 bases short and J 5 bases short, with 8 bases between. Germline lookup yields CDR1 GTSNPN and CDR2 SVGIG (reference sequence). CDR3 nucleotide sequence: TGTGCCTGGAGTGTACTGGGGGACGAGCAGTACTTC. Translating gives CAWSVLGDEQYF.

V and J are TRBV5-5 and TRBJ2-5; D may be TRBD1 (5 bases). The CDR3 runs 15 residues. Trimming shortened V by 4 bases and J by 3 bases, and 16 bases separated the two germline ends. Germline assignment: CDR1 SGHKS and CDR2 YYEKEE (reference sequence). CDR3 DNA sequence: TGTGCCAGCAGCCGTTGGTCCAGGGTGGAAGAGACCCAGTACTTC. Protein product: CASSRWSRVEETQYF.

This clonotype was observed a handful of times. This chain uses TRBV5-6 with TRBJ1-1; 11 nucleotides agree with TRBD1. Per the germline V gene, CDR1 is SGHDT and CDR2 is YYEEEE. Losses at the gene ends were 3 bases for V and 2 bases for J; bases not matched to a gene: 6. The CDR3 covers 16 residues. The CDR3 DNA reads TGTGCCAGCAGCTGGATCGGGACAGGGGGTAACACTGAAGCTTTCTTT. It codes for CASSWIGTGGNTEAFF.

This clonotype was seen many times. V is TRBV7-9 and J is TRBJ2-5; 7 nucleotides match TRBD1. Per germline, CDR1 SEHNR and CDR2 FQNEAQ (reference sequence). Losses at the gene ends were 5 bases for V and 2 bases for J; bases not matched to a gene: 14. The CDR3 covers 17 residues. CDR3 amino acids: CASSPPSGGTWQETQYF. DNA of the CDR3: TGTGCCAGCAGCCCCCCATCAGGGGGAACTTGGCAAGAGACCCAGTACTTC.

This clonotype showed up many times. V and J are TRBV28 and TRBJ2-7, with D unclear. The V gene's germline CDR1 is MDHEN and CDR2 SYDVKM. V lost 6 bases and J 3 bases, leaving 9 bases between the germline ends. The length of the CDR3 is 12 residues. The CDR3 reads CASSSSIYEQYF. The CDR3 coding sequence is TGTGCCAGCAGCTCCAGCATCTACGAGCAGTACTTC.

The rearrangement joins TRBV7-2 to TRBJ2-3, with TRBD2 identical over 12 bases. Trimming removed 5 bases from V and 0 bases from J; junction bases left unmatched: 3. Per the germline V gene, CDR1 is SGHTA and CDR2 is FQGNSA. This CDR3 spans 16 amino acids. As DNA, the CDR3 is TGTGCCAGCAGCCCGGGGACTAGCGGGAGCACAGATACGCAGTATTTT. It codes for CASSPGTSGSTDTQYF.

This clonotype appeared many times. The rearrangement joins TRBV6-1 to TRBJ2-5; D may be TRBD1 or TRBD2 (5 bases each). Trimming pared 3 bases from V and 4 bases from J, leaving 24 bases between. The CDR3 loop spans 18 amino acids. Germline CDR1 is MNHNS and CDR2 is SASEGT. The CDR3 bases are TGTGCCAGCAGTGAGGGGACGAGGAGTGGGGCTGCTCGAGAGACCCAGTACTTC. Its protein is CASSEGTRSGAARETQYF.